Included here is one T cell receptor (beta chain) sequence, with context. This sample was taken from a study of identical twins. TCRdb redid the calling of the 5' RACE reads with MiXCR, one entry per CDR3 protein. The table lists some 1,600,000 distinct CDR3 sequences, under 35% of them singletons. Germline CDR1 and CDR2: DFQATT and SNEGSKA (reference sequence). The V gene lost 0 bases and the J gene lost 0 bases, with 17 bases spanning the gap. The CDR3 contains 17 residues. Sequences were obtained from cord blood. This TCR was recovered from a newborn girl in good health. The chain links TRBV20-1 to TRBJ1-2, with D hard to call. The CDR3 loop reads CSARDEWQPTPNYGYTF. The CDR3 coding sequence is TGCAGTGCTAGAGACGAGTGGCAGCCAACACCTAACTATGGCTACACCTTC.